One and the same sample provided the 31 T cell receptor beta chains below, sequenced in a study of blood T cell repertoires in COVID-19. The assay was immunoSEQ multiplex PCR, and TCRdb's table has in-frame clones only and misses some. The data contain hundreds of thousands of clones, around 88% of them singletons. The specimen was PBMCs or T cells enriched from blood (not recorded which). The receptors here all came from a woman between 40 and 50 years old who had recovered from COVID-19.

The genes are TRBV28 and TRBJ1-3, with 10 positions matching TRBD1. This CDR3 has 16 amino acids. Looked up from germline, CDR1 is MDHEN and CDR2 is SYDVKM. Germline trimming cut 6 bases from V and 4 bases from J; bases unmatched to any gene: 9. The CDR3 nucleotides are TGTGCCAGCAGACCACCGGGACAGGGGTTCGGAAACACCATATATTTT. Translating gives CASRPPGQGFGNTIYF.

The chain recombines TRBV6-2 or TRBV6-3 with TRBJ2-2; a weak D match, TRBD2 (6 bases). Germline V gene sequence: CDR1 MNHEY, CDR2 SVGEGT. V lost 5 bases and J lost 3, with 19 bases in between. The CDR3 is made up of 17 amino acids. CDR3 nucleotides: TGTGCCAGCAGTCTGGGAGCGGGCGAGGCGGACACCGGGGAGCTGTTTTTT. It is translated as CASSLGAGEADTGELFF.

V usage is TRBV30 and J usage is TRBJ1-4; a possible D gene is TRBD1 (5 bases). CDR1 GTSNPN and CDR2 SVGIG come from the germline V gene (reference sequence). The CDR3 contains 12 residues. Trimming removed 4 bases from V and 8 bases from J, with 11 bases in between. CDR3 region: CAWNGGREKLFF. DNA of the CDR3: TGTGCCTGGAACGGGGGGAGGGAAAAACTGTTTTTT.

The rearrangement uses TRBV28 and TRBJ1-1; D possibly corresponds to TRBD1 (5 bases). From germline, CDR1 is MDHEN and CDR2 SYDVKM. V dropped 4 bases and J dropped 1 base, with 13 bases sitting between them. CDR3 length: 15 amino acids. The chain's CDR3 is CASSSHSGQNTEAFF. The CDR3 nucleotides read TGTGCCAGCAGTTCTCACTCCGGACAGAACACTGAAGCTTTCTTT. The full variable domain, with the rest looked up from reference TRBV28 and TRBJ1-1, is DVKVTQSSRYLVKRTGEKVFLECVQDMDHENMFWYRQDPGLGLRLIYFSYDVKMKEKGDIPEGYSVSREKKERFSLILESASTNQTSMYLCASSSHSGQNTEAFFGQGTRLTVV.

In its sample, this clone was seen once. The chain links TRBV7-8 to TRBJ2-5; D is possibly TRBD2 (6 bases). This CDR3 has 18 residues. The germline V and J ends were trimmed by 1 base and 4 bases, with 22 bases remaining between them. Germline-derived CDR1 and CDR2 are SGHVS and FQNEAQ. CDR3 sequence (DNA): TGTGCCAGCAGCTTAGGAGCTCGGGGCGGCGGGACGGGAGAGACCCAGTACTTC. Encoded protein: CASSLGARGGGTGETQYF.

The J gene is TRBJ2-5, the V gene TRBV5-5; no firm D call. The CDR3 runs 13 residues. Per the germline V gene, CDR1 is SGHKS and CDR2 is YYEKEE (reference sequence). The V end lost 3 bases, the J end lost 3 bases, and 9 bases lay between the germline ends. CDR3 sequence reads: CASSSRREETQYF. In DNA form, the CDR3 reads TGTGCCAGCAGCTCACGAAGAGAAGAGACCCAGTACTTC.

The chain links TRBV28 to TRBJ2-1; D is possibly TRBD1 (7 bases). The CDR3 is made up of 12 amino acids. V dropped 8 bases and J dropped 5 bases, with 10 bases sitting between them. Per the germline V gene, CDR1 is MDHEN and CDR2 is SYDVKM. The CDR3 DNA is TGTGCCAGCTCAGGGGGGAACAATGAGCAGTTCTTC. Translation gives CASSGGNNEQFF. Looking up the rest from reference TRBV28 and TRBJ2-1 gives the full variable domain: DVKVTQSSRYLVKRTGEKVFLECVQDMDHENMFWYRQDPGLGLRLIYFSYDVKMKEKGDIPEGYSVSREKKERFSLILESASTNQTSMYLCASSGGNNEQFFGPGTRLTVL.

The chain carries TRBV24-1 and TRBJ1-5; TRBD1 matches 7 bases. This CDR3 is 17 amino acids long. With 2 bases clipped from V and 0 bases from J, the junction kept 6 bases outside the gene matches. The germline gives CDR1 KGHDR, CDR2 SFDVKD. The CDR3: CATSDSRTGYSNQPQHF. The CDR3 region has the DNA TGTGCCACCAGTGATTCACGGACAGGTTATAGCAATCAGCCCCAGCATTTT.

The V gene is TRBV7-2, the J gene TRBJ1-6; D remains ambiguous. Between the trimmed V and J ends, which lost 1 base and 6 bases, there was a span of 10 bases. The germline CDR1 and CDR2 sequences are SGHTA and FQGNSA. The length of the CDR3 is 15 residues. The CDR3 DNA reads as TGTGCCAGCAGCTTAGTTTGGGCAGCTAATTCACCCCTCCACTTT. It specifies CASSLVWAANSPLHF. The variable domain in full, completed from reference TRBV7-2 and TRBJ1-6, reads GAGVSQSPSNKVTEKGKDVELRCDPISGHTALYWYRQSLGQGLEFLIYFQGNSAPDKSGLPSDRFSAERTGGSVSTLTIQRTQQEDSAVYLCASSLVWAANSPLHFGNGTRLTVT.

This clone was found a few times. As DNA, the CDR3 is TGTGCCAGCAGCTTAGGGAGGGGAGAAAAACTGTTTTTT. This sequence encodes CASSLGRGEKLFF. The rearrangement links TRBV7-9 to TRBJ1-4, with D maybe TRBD1 (5 bases). The ends were cut back, 1 base at V and 8 bases at J, with 8 bases in the middle. The CDR3 has 13 amino acids. CDR1 is SEHNR and CDR2 is FQNEAQ in the germline V gene (reference sequence).

The V and J genes are TRBV2 and TRBJ2-5; D unresolved. Germline V gene data show CDR1 as SNHLY and CDR2 as FYNNEI. V lost 4 bases and J 4 bases, leaving 10 bases between the germline ends. CDR3 length: 13 amino acids. The CDR3 region has the DNA TGTGCCAGCAGTGTTTTTATGAGAGAGACCCAGTACTTC. Residues: CASSVFMRETQYF.

This chain joins TRBV19 and TRBJ2-4, with D possibly TRBD2 on 5 matching bases. The CDR3 is 11 amino acids. Germline V gene data show CDR1 as LNHDA and CDR2 as SQIVND (reference sequence). Trimming cost V 8 bases and J 8 bases, with 10 bases left between them. This CDR3 reads CASVGVDIQYF. CDR3 sequence (DNA): TGTGCCAGTGTCGGGGTTGACATTCAGTACTTC. Together with reference TRBV19 and TRBJ2-4, the CDR3 gives the full variable domain: DGGITQSPKYLFRKEGQNVTLSCEQNLNHDAMYWYRQDPGQGLRLIYYSQIVNDFQKGDIAEGYSVSREKKESFPLTVTSAQKNPTAFYLCASVGVDIQYFGAGTRLSVL.

The rearrangement links TRBV5-1 to TRBJ2-6; D gene unclear. Trimming left V 6 bases short and J 0 bases short, with 19 bases between. Germline V lookup: CDR1 SGHRS, CDR2 YFSETQ. The CDR3 extends over 18 amino acids. The CDR3 loop reads CASTLRSPTISGANVLTF. The CDR3 nucleotides read TGCGCCAGCACCCTGAGATCACCCACTATCTCTGGGGCCAACGTCCTGACTTTC.

This clone was observed a single time. J is TRBJ2-1 and V is TRBV5-4; 8 bases are a match to TRBD2. This CDR3 contains 16 residues. CDR1 and CDR2 (germline): SGHNT, YYREEE (reference sequence). The V gene end was trimmed by 2 bases and the J gene end by 0 bases; junction bases not matched to a gene: 4. CDR3 sequence reads: CASSFLAGSSYNEQFF. As DNA, the CDR3 is TGTGCCAGCAGCTTCCTAGCGGGCAGCTCCTACAATGAGCAGTTCTTC.

The gene calls are TRBV10-3 and TRBJ1-4; D gene uncertain. Per germline, CDR1 ENHRY and CDR2 SYGVKD. Trimming took 8 bases from V and 0 from J, leaving 19 bases between them. CDR3 size: 17 residues. The CDR3 loop is CAIGETYPGATNEKLFF. The DNA of the CDR3 is TGTGCCATCGGAGAAACCTACCCCGGCGCAACTAATGAAAAACTGTTTTTT.

The rearrangement uses TRBV7-8 and TRBJ2-2, with 9 bases lining up with TRBD1. CDR1 SGHVS and CDR2 FQNEAQ come from the germline V gene. This CDR3 has 16 residues. J lost 0 bases, V lost 5 bases, and 4 bases had no gene match. CDR3 amino acids: CASSTRTGANTGELFF. The CDR3 DNA reads as TGTGCCAGCAGCACCCGGACAGGGGCGAACACCGGGGAGCTGTTTTTT.

V usage is TRBV29-1 and J usage is TRBJ2-5, with D possibly TRBD2 on 6 matching bases. Trimming cost V 2 bases and J 2 bases, with 12 bases left between them. This CDR3 region has 14 residues. CDR1 is SQVTM and CDR2 is ANQGSEA in the germline V gene. This CDR3 reads CSVEIAVLQETQYF. CDR3 bases: TGCAGCGTTGAAATAGCGGTACTACAAGAGACCCAGTACTTC.

This clone occurred once. The chain carries TRBV6-4 and TRBJ2-1; 11 nucleotides align to TRBD2. This CDR3 spans 16 amino acids. J lost 5 bases, V lost 5 bases, and 8 bases had no gene match. CDR1 and CDR2 from the germline V gene are MRHNA and SNTAGT. The CDR3 here is CASSRLAGTLNNEQFF. In nucleotides, the CDR3 is TGTGCCAGCAGTCGACTAGCGGGGACACTAAACAATGAGCAGTTCTTC.

This clone was seen just once. The J gene is TRBJ2-3, the V gene TRBV11-3, with TRBD1 identical over 7 bases. The CDR3 is made up of 14 amino acids. Germline V gene sequence: CDR1 SGHNT, CDR2 YENEEA. V lost 4 bases to trimming and J lost 3 bases; unmatched junction nucleotides: 4. The CDR3: CASSSGTVTDTQYF. CDR3 sequence (DNA): TGTGCCAGCAGCTCCGGGACAGTAACAGATACGCAGTATTTT.

This clone was seen just once. V usage is TRBV25-1 and J usage is TRBJ1-2, with D possibly TRBD1 on 5 matching bases. CDR1 and CDR2 from the germline V gene are MGHDK and SYGVNS. The V end was cut by 8 bases, the J end by 8 bases, with 15 bases between. The CDR3 runs to 12 residues. This CDR3 is CASAPQAGGYTF. CDR3 bases: TGTGCCAGCGCGCCTCAAGCAGGGGGCTACACCTTC.

This sequence joins TRBV28 and TRBJ2-3; 11 bases align to TRBD1. The V and J ends lost 6 bases and 3 bases, in that order; junction bases with no gene match: 5. From germline, CDR1 is MDHEN and CDR2 SYDVKM. There are 15 residues in the CDR3. CDR3 coding DNA: TGTGCCAGCAGGGACCGGGACAGGGGGACAGATACGCAGTATTTT. This gives the protein CASRDRDRGTDTQYF.

The chain links TRBV7-9 to TRBJ2-7, with 7 nucleotides matching TRBD1. The CDR3 is made up of 15 amino acids. Germline CDR1 and CDR2: SEHNR and FQNEAQ (reference sequence). V lost 4 bases, J lost 3 bases, and 9 bases stayed unmatched. The CDR3 sequence: CASSYDRESFYEQYF. The CDR3 DNA sequence: TGTGCCAGCAGCTACGACAGGGAATCCTTCTACGAGCAGTACTTC.

The chain employs TRBV19 and TRBJ1-5, with a possible D match to TRBD1 (6 bases). CDR1 and CDR2 from the germline V gene are LNHDA and SQIVND (reference sequence). Trimming stripped 4 bases from V and 3 bases from J, with 13 bases between. The CDR3 contains 15 residues. The CDR3 sequence is CASSTRYRDNQPQHF. CDR3 DNA: TGTGCCAGTAGTACAAGATACAGGGACAATCAGCCCCAGCATTTT.

The genes are TRBV19 and TRBJ1-1; D is uncertain. V lost 7 bases and J lost 6, with 21 bases in between. Germline V CDR1 and CDR2: LNHDA, SQIVND (reference sequence). The CDR3 spans 15 residues. CDR3 protein: CASIAPGVGGAEAFF. Written as DNA, the CDR3 is TGTGCCAGTATCGCACCCGGGGTGGGTGGCGCTGAAGCTTTCTTT.

V usage is TRBV7-9 and J usage is TRBJ1-5; TRBD1 is a possible D gene (5 bases). V was trimmed by 5 bases and J by 2 bases, leaving 10 bases between them. Germline-derived CDR1 and CDR2 are SEHNR and FQNEAQ (reference sequence). The CDR3 runs 14 residues. This CDR3 is CASSPGGGNQPQHF. Here the CDR3 DNA reads TGTGCCAGCAGCCCCGGGGGGGGCAATCAGCCCCAGCATTTT.

There are many counts of this clone. The chain recombines TRBV9 with TRBJ1-3; D remains unclear. V was cut by 6 bases and J by 2 bases, with 12 bases left in between. This CDR3 spans 14 amino acids. Germline CDR1 and CDR2: SGDLS and YYNGEE. The CDR3 loop reads CASTPSGTGNTIYF. The CDR3 bases are TGTGCCAGCACCCCAAGCGGCACTGGAAACACCATATATTTT.

The chain is built from TRBV18 and TRBJ1-1; 8 positions match TRBD1. The germline V gene encodes CDR1 KGHSH and CDR2 LQKENI. This CDR3 spans 16 amino acids. V shed 5 bases and J 1 base; nucleotides not matched to a gene: 9. The CDR3 region is CASSTQGAPSNTEAFF. CDR3 coding DNA: TGTGCCAGCTCAACGCAGGGGGCCCCATCGAACACTGAAGCTTTCTTT.

The chain couples TRBV7-2 to TRBJ2-2; 12 positions match TRBD2. V lost 5 bases to trimming and J lost 6 bases; unmatched junction nucleotides: 4. Germline-derived CDR1 and CDR2 are SGHTA and FQGNSA. The CDR3 consists of 15 residues. In nucleotides, the CDR3 is TGTGCCAGCAGCGCGGGACTAGCGGGTGCCGGGGAGCTGTTTTTT. Protein sequence: CASSAGLAGAGELFF.

The chain recombines TRBV2 with TRBJ2-3; 12 positions match TRBD2. The junction had 7 bases not matched to a gene; V was cut back by 4 bases and J by 8 bases. Germline V gene sequence: CDR1 SNHLY, CDR2 FYNNEI. This CDR3 has 15 amino acids. CDR3 DNA sequence: TGTGCCAGCAGTGCGCTAGCGGGAGGGTATGGTACGCAGTATTTT. Translation gives CASSALAGGYGTQYF.

This chain connects TRBV4-3 to TRBJ2-2; TRBD1 might be the D (5 bases). This CDR3 spans 16 amino acids. Trimming cost V 1 base and J 0 bases, with 9 bases left between them. Germline V gene sequence: CDR1 LGHNA, CDR2 YSLEER. The CDR3 DNA follows: TGCGCCAGCAGCCAAGTTCAGGGAACGAACACCGGGGAGCTGTTTTTT. Amino acids: CASSQVQGTNTGELFF.

This chain connects TRBV29-1 to TRBJ2-5; TRBD1 aligns across 7 bases. This CDR3 spans 12 amino acids. Trimming cost V 7 bases and J 5 bases; bases outside gene matches: 7. Germline loops: CDR1 SQVTM, CDR2 ANQGSEA. The CDR3 is CSATGVRETQYF. CDR3 coding DNA: TGCAGCGCCACAGGGGTGAGGGAGACCCAGTACTTC.